The 20 T cell receptor beta chains below all came from one sample that was sequenced in a study of T cells in localized non-small cell lung cancer. Repertoires were generated with immunoSEQ multiplex PCR, while TCRdb's copy carries only in-frame clones and drops some. The repertoire includes roughly 72,000 clones, less than 90% of them detected once, and about a fifth sits in the top ten. Sequencing used peripheral blood, obtained before any cancer treatment. Source of these receptors: a male donor older than 55 with stage III squamous cell lung carcinoma.

The rearrangement links TRBV6-6 to TRBJ2-7, with D perhaps matching TRBD1 (6 bases). Looked up from germline, CDR1 is MNHNY and CDR2 is SVGAGI (reference sequence). Trimming took off 7 bases at V and 3 bases at J, with 16 bases between the two ends. The CDR3 runs to 14 residues. As DNA, the CDR3 is TGTGCCAGCACCGATTATGACAGGTTCTACGAGCAGTACTTC. Its protein product is CASTDYDRFYEQYF.

The CDR3 DNA follows: TGTGCCAGCAGCGTAACCCATAACACCGGGGAGCTGTTTTTT. Translated, it gives CASSVTHNTGELFF. The V gene is TRBV9, the J gene TRBJ2-2; unclear D gene. The V and J ends lost 1 base and 2 bases respectively, with 6 bases between them. Germline V lookup: CDR1 SGDLS, CDR2 YYNGEE. The CDR3 covers 14 residues.

V gene TRBV7-2 combines with J gene TRBJ1-6, with 7 nucleotides matching TRBD1. The CDR3 runs 15 residues. CDR1 is SGHTA, CDR2 FQGNSA, per germline. V was pared by 5 bases and J by 4 bases, with 5 bases of the junction left unmatched. The CDR3 region has the DNA TGTGCCAGCAGCCTTTCGGGACAGTATAATTCACCCCTCCACTTT. As protein: CASSLSGQYNSPLHF.

The rearrangement links TRBV11-2 to TRBJ2-3; D may correspond to TRBD1 or TRBD2 (6 bases each). The ends were cut back, 4 bases at V and 1 base at J, with 15 bases in the middle. The CDR3 consists of 16 residues. Germline CDR1 SGHAT, CDR2 FQNNGV. The CDR3 DNA is TGTGCCAGCAGCTCCCTGGAGGGGGGCCGCACAGATACGCAGTATTTT. Translated, it gives CASSSLEGGRTDTQYF.

The chain recombines TRBV6-1 with TRBJ1-3; D remains ambiguous. The CDR3 covers 13 residues. The germline CDR1 and CDR2 sequences are MNHNS and SASEGT. Trimming stripped 5 bases from V and 4 bases from J, with 9 bases between. The CDR3 DNA is TGTGCCAGCAGTTGGCAGGCGGGAAACACCATATATTTT. Translating it yields CASSWQAGNTIYF.

The V gene is TRBV23-1, the J gene TRBJ2-3; D call uncertain. TRBV23-1 is designated an ORF whose function remains uncertain. V lost 6 bases and J 5 bases, leaving 9 bases between the germline ends. The CDR3 length is 12 residues. DNA of the CDR3: TGCGCCAGCAGATTTAGGGTAGATACGCAGTATTTT. Its translation is CASRFRVDTQYF.

The chain links TRBV7-9 to TRBJ2-1; D might be TRBD1 or TRBD2, each matching 5 bases. The CDR3 covers 15 residues. Germline V gene lookup returns CDR1 SEHNR and CDR2 FQNEAQ (reference sequence). The V and J ends lost 5 bases and 2 bases respectively, with 13 bases between them. The CDR3 protein is CASSPIRDPYNEQFF. CDR3 bases: TGTGCCAGCAGCCCGATCAGGGACCCCTACAATGAGCAGTTCTTC. The complete variable domain, with remaining parts taken from reference TRBV7-9 and TRBJ2-1, reads DTGVSQNPRHKITKRGQNVTFRCDPISEHNRLYWYRQTLGQGPEFLTYFQNEAQLEKSRLLSDRFSAERPKGSFSTLEIQRTEQGDSAMYLCASSPIRDPYNEQFFGPGTRLTVL.

The J gene is TRBJ2-2, the V gene TRBV6-5, with D perhaps TRBD1 (5 bases). This CDR3 region has 15 residues. Germline V gene lookup returns CDR1 MNHEY and CDR2 SVGAGI. The V end was cut by 2 bases, the J end by 1 base, with 8 bases between. This CDR3 reads CASSYAQGNTGELFF. CDR3 nucleotides: TGTGCCAGCAGTTACGCCCAGGGGAACACCGGGGAGCTGTTTTTT.

The chain carries TRBV2 and TRBJ2-1, with unresolved D. CDR3 length: 13 residues. V was pared by 5 bases and J by 10 bases, with 15 bases between. The germline V gene encodes CDR1 SNHLY and CDR2 FYNNEI. The CDR3, as DNA: TGTGCCAGCAGTATTACGGGCCTCCCCGAGCAGTTCTTC. Its protein is CASSITGLPEQFF.

A single count supports this clone. V usage is TRBV5-3 and J usage is TRBJ1-5; a possible D gene is TRBD1 (6 bases). Being an ORF, TRBV5-3 has a function that is uncertain. The CDR3 spans 17 residues. Trimming stripped 7 bases from V and 2 bases from J, with 22 bases between. CDR3 DNA: TGTGCCAGATGGGCGTCCATACAGGGATGGCGCAATCAGCCCCAGCATTTT. Amino acid sequence: CARWASIQGWRNQPQHF.

This chain connects TRBV21-1 to TRBJ2-1; the table assigns TRBD1, which was not confirmed against the DNA. TRBV21-1 is a known pseudogene. This CDR3 is 16 amino acids long. For the CDR3, the DNA is TGTGCCAGCAGCAAAGTACGACAGGGCGTAAGCAATGAGCAGTTCTTC. Translation: CASSKVRQGVSNEQFF.

The rearrangement uses TRBV5-6 and TRBJ1-3; 7 nucleotides agree with TRBD1. V trimming: 1 base; J trimming: 4 bases; junction bases outside the gene matches: 5. The CDR3 totals 15 residues. The V gene's germline CDR1 is SGHDT and CDR2 YYEEEE. The CDR3 spells CASSLTGVGGNTIYF. CDR3 in DNA: TGTGCCAGCAGCTTGACAGGGGTCGGAGGAAACACCATATATTTT.

The V and J genes are TRBV20-1 and TRBJ2-7, with unresolved D. V lost 4 bases and J 6 bases, leaving 10 bases between the germline ends. Germline V gene lookup returns CDR1 DFQATT and CDR2 SNEGSKA (reference sequence). The CDR3 covers 11 residues. The CDR3 spells CSAKEMLEQYF. The CDR3 DNA reads as TGCAGTGCTAAGGAAATGCTCGAGCAGTACTTC.

The V and J genes are TRBV6-6 and TRBJ1-2; no clear D gene. This CDR3 has 14 amino acids. V was trimmed by 5 bases and J by 4 bases, leaving 14 bases between them. Germline assignment: CDR1 MNHNY and CDR2 SVGAGI (reference sequence). The CDR3 region is CASSRLGRSYGYTF. In DNA form, the CDR3 reads TGTGCCAGCAGTAGGCTTGGAAGGAGCTATGGCTACACCTTC.

This clone was detected a few times. The V and J genes are TRBV5-1 and TRBJ1-4; maybe TRBD1 (6 bases). CDR1 and CDR2 (germline): SGHRS, YFSETQ. V was shortened by 1 base and J by 8 bases, with 12 bases between the two germline ends. The CDR3 spans 14 residues. The CDR3 DNA reads as TGCGCCAGCAGCTTGAGGGGGGAAAGGGAAAAACTGTTTTTT. Its protein product is CASSLRGEREKLFF.

The gene calls are TRBV30 and TRBJ1-2; D uncertain. The CDR3 is 14 residues long. Germline loops: CDR1 GTSNPN, CDR2 SVGIG (reference sequence). Trimming stripped 2 bases from V and 6 bases from J, with 16 bases between. The CDR3 DNA is TGTGCCTGGAGTTTGGCCGGCCTTTATGATGGCTACACCTTC. Protein product: CAWSLAGLYDGYTF.

This rearrangement joins TRBV21-1 to TRBJ2-7; the D call in the table, TRBD1, was not verified against the DNA. TRBV21-1 counts as a pseudogene. This CDR3 region has 15 residues. This CDR3 reads CASSKGVDRSYEQYF. In DNA form, the CDR3 reads TGTGCCAGCAGCAAAGGAGTCGACAGATCCTACGAGCAGTACTTC.

The rearrangement uses TRBV4-2 and TRBJ1-1; D is ambiguous. The CDR3 contains 14 residues. Trimming removed 1 base at V and 3 bases at J, with 9 bases between. Germline V CDR1 and CDR2: LGHNA, YNFKEQ. The CDR3 protein is CASSQALSDTEAFF. CDR3 bases: TGTGCCAGCAGCCAAGCCTTATCGGACACTGAAGCTTTCTTT.

The chain couples TRBV2 to TRBJ1-5; D is unresolved. The CDR3 length is 13 residues. The V and J ends lost 1 base and 7 bases respectively, with 8 bases between them. Germline V gives CDR1 SNHLY, CDR2 FYNNEI. CDR3 in DNA: TGTGCCAGCAGTGAAGAGCTCGGCCAGCCCCAGCATTTT. Its translation is CASSEELGQPQHF. The variable domain in full, with the rest retrieved from reference TRBV2 and TRBJ1-5, is EPEVTQTPSHQVTQMGQEVILRCVPISNHLYFYWYRQILGQKVEFLVSFYNNEISEKSEIFDDQFSVERPDGSNFTLKIRSTKLEDSAMYFCASSEELGQPQHFGDGTRLSIL.

This clone occurred once. The chain couples TRBV6-5 to TRBJ2-4, with 7 bases matching TRBD1. Germline lookup yields CDR1 MNHEY and CDR2 SVGAGI. Germline trimming cut 6 bases from V and 8 bases from J; bases unmatched to any gene: 10. This CDR3 has 14 amino acids. For the CDR3, the DNA is TGTGCCAGCAGCAGGACAGGCCTCAAGGACATTCAGTACTTC. Protein sequence: CASSRTGLKDIQYF.